These 32 T cell receptor beta chains originate from one sample sequenced in a study of blood T cell repertoires in COVID-19. Generated by immunoSEQ multiplex PCR, the TCRdb table keeps only in-frame clones and is missing some. The sample holds about 400,000 clones, 85% to 90% seen once. Specimen: PBMCs or T cells enriched from blood (not recorded which). These receptors all come from a woman in her 30s who had recovered from COVID-19.

The chain couples TRBV30 to TRBJ1-6; TRBD1 matches 8 bases. The germline V gene encodes CDR1 GTSNPN and CDR2 SVGIG (reference sequence). The CDR3 spans 14 residues. V trimming: 3 bases; J trimming: 7 bases; junction bases outside the gene matches: 5. The DNA of the CDR3 is TGTGCCTGGAGCCTCGGACAGGGAAATTCACCCCTCCACTTT. Its protein product is CAWSLGQGNSPLHF.

This clone was seen only once. CDR3: CASSFFGPNYEQYF. The CDR3 DNA follows: TGTGCCAGCAGTTTCTTTGGGCCCAACTACGAGCAGTACTTC. The chain links TRBV28 to TRBJ2-7, with D hard to call. The CDR3 extends over 14 amino acids. V was shortened by 3 bases and J by 3 bases, with 12 bases between the two germline ends. Germline assignment: CDR1 MDHEN and CDR2 SYDVKM.

This chain joins TRBV13 and TRBJ2-3; a possible D gene is TRBD1 (6 bases). The CDR3 consists of 17 residues. Per the germline V gene, CDR1 is PRHDT and CDR2 is FYEKMQ (reference sequence). The ends were cut back, 0 bases at V and 8 bases at J, with 21 bases in the middle. The CDR3 here is CASSLGIRGREGITQYF. CDR3 bases: TGTGCCAGCAGCTTAGGGATCAGGGGACGCGAGGGAATTACGCAGTATTTT.

This chain uses TRBV4-1 with TRBJ1-6, with 10 bases identical to TRBD1. The ends lost 3 bases at V and 8 bases at J; junction bases unmatched: 4. The germline V gene has CDR1 MGHRA and CDR2 YSYEKL. The CDR3 length is 15 residues. CDR3 region: CASSQGDRGHSPLHF. The DNA for the CDR3 is TGCGCCAGCAGCCAGGGGGACAGGGGCCATTCACCCCTCCACTTT.

The chain joins TRBV29-1 to TRBJ2-5, with TRBD1 matching 8 bases. Trimming cost V 0 bases and J 5 bases; bases outside gene matches: 5. CDR1 and CDR2 from the germline V gene are SQVTM and ANQGSEA. CDR3 length: 14 residues. The CDR3 region has the DNA TGCAGCGTTGAAGATCAGGGGGCGTTGGAGACCCAGTACTTC. Translating it yields CSVEDQGALETQYF.

The chain joins TRBV5-1 to TRBJ2-7, with 11 bases that match TRBD2. CDR1 SGHRS and CDR2 YFSETQ come from the germline V gene. V dropped 0 bases and J dropped 2; count of bases not matched to a gene: 1. The CDR3 is 15 residues long. Here the CDR3 reads CASSLGLAGPYEQYF. CDR3 DNA sequence: TGCGCCAGCAGCTTGGGACTAGCGGGACCCTACGAGCAGTACTTC. The full variable domain, rest sourced from reference TRBV5-1 and TRBJ2-7, is KAGVTQTPRYLIKTRGQQVTLSCSPISGHRSVSWYQQTPGQGLQFLFEYFSETQRNKGNFPGRFSGRQFSNSRSEMNVSTLELGDSALYLCASSLGLAGPYEQYFGPGTRLTVT.

This chain connects TRBV5-1 to TRBJ2-1, with 9 bases aligning to TRBD2. CDR1 is SGHRS, CDR2 YFSETQ, per germline. CDR3 length equals 15 residues. Losses at the gene ends were 4 bases for V and 6 bases for J; bases not matched to a gene: 8. The CDR3 sequence is CASSLLAGSLNEQFF. CDR3 coding DNA: TGCGCCAGCAGCCTCCTAGCGGGATCCCTCAATGAGCAGTTCTTC.

The chain joins TRBV7-9 to TRBJ2-2, with TRBD2 matching 7 bases. This CDR3 contains 15 residues. Unmatched junction bases numbered 6, after V lost 5 bases and J lost 3 bases. Germline CDR1 is SEHNR and CDR2 is FQNEAQ (reference sequence). The CDR3 region has the DNA TGTGCCAGCAGCGTTACTAGCGCAGACACCGGGGAGCTGTTTTTT. Amino acids: CASSVTSADTGELFF.

The chain is built from TRBV7-9 and TRBJ2-5, with D perhaps TRBD2 (5 bases). V lost 5 bases to trimming and J lost 5 bases, with 21 bases between them. The CDR3 runs 16 residues. CDR1 SEHNR and CDR2 FQNEAQ come from the germline V gene (reference sequence). CDR3 residues: CASSLIGSSLGETQYF. The CDR3 DNA is TGTGCCAGCAGCCTAATAGGGAGTTCCTTAGGGGAGACCCAGTACTTC.

The genes are TRBV19 and TRBJ1-6; the match to TRBD1 covers 8 bases. The CDR3 spans 15 residues. The V gene's germline CDR1 is LNHDA and CDR2 SQIVND (reference sequence). The V gene end was trimmed by 7 bases and the J gene end by 7 bases; junction bases not matched to a gene: 9. CDR3 protein: CASTRDRYQNSPLHF. The CDR3 DNA is TGTGCCAGTACCCGGGACAGGTACCAGAATTCACCCCTCCACTTT.

This sequence joins TRBV5-6 and TRBJ2-5; the D gene is possibly TRBD1 (5 bases). V dropped 3 bases and J dropped 2 bases, with 11 bases sitting between them. Germline CDR1 reads SGHDT; CDR2 reads YYEEEE. The CDR3 has 14 residues. CDR3 DNA sequence: TGTGCCAGCAGCTCTCAGGGCCGACAAGAGACCCAGTACTTC. Its protein is CASSSQGRQETQYF. The full variable domain, with the rest looked up from reference TRBV5-6 and TRBJ2-5, is DAGVTQSPTHLIKTRGQQVTLRCSPKSGHDTVSWYQQALGQGPQFIFQYYEEEERQRGNFPDRFSGHQFPNYSSELNVNALLLGDSALYLCASSSQGRQETQYFGPGTRLLVL.

The chain links TRBV28 to TRBJ1-5; D unresolved. Trimming removed 10 bases from V and 3 bases from J, with 13 bases in between. CDR3 length equals 13 residues. Germline loops: CDR1 MDHEN, CDR2 SYDVKM. In DNA, the CDR3 is TGTGCCACAGCTGGAGGGCCCAATCAGCCCCAGCATTTT. Translating gives CATAGGPNQPQHF.

This clone was observed a single time. This chain joins TRBV3-1 (or the pseudogene TRBV3-2) and TRBJ2-7; 7 nucleotides align to TRBD1. Looked up from germline, CDR1 is LGHDT and CDR2 is YNNKEL (reference sequence). The CDR3 is 13 amino acids. V dropped 4 bases and J dropped 6; count of bases not matched to a gene: 6. The DNA for the CDR3 is TGTGCCAGCAGCCGGGACAGCAGGTCCGAGCAGTACTTC. It is translated as CASSRDSRSEQYF.

The chain is built from TRBV4-2 and TRBJ2-1; 7 bases line up with TRBD2. Germline V gene lookup returns CDR1 LGHNA and CDR2 YNFKEQ. The J segment lost 0 bases and the V segment lost 1 base, leaving 3 bases of the junction unmatched. The CDR3 runs 16 residues. In nucleotides, the CDR3 is TGTGCCAGCAGCCAAGCTAGCGGTCTCTCCTACAATGAGCAGTTCTTC. Translation: CASSQASGLSYNEQFF.

V gene TRBV7-8 combines with J gene TRBJ1-2; D is possibly TRBD1 (5 bases). CDR1 and CDR2 from the germline V gene are SGHVS and FQNEAQ. V dropped 1 base and J dropped 0 bases, with 9 bases sitting between them. The CDR3 is made up of 15 amino acids. The CDR3 sequence is CASSLVDRPNYGYTF. Here the CDR3 DNA reads TGTGCCAGCAGCTTAGTAGACAGACCTAACTATGGCTACACCTTC. Based on the CDR3 plus reference TRBV7-8 and TRBJ1-2, the full variable domain is GAGVSQSPRYKVAKRGQDVALRCDPISGHVSLFWYQQALGQGPEFLTYFQNEAQLDKSGLPSDRFFAERPEGSVSTLKIQRTQQEDSAVYLCASSLVDRPNYGYTFGSGTRLTVV.

This clone was picked up one time. This chain connects TRBV4-3 to TRBJ1-6; 7 positions match TRBD1. J gave up 7 bases and V 1 base, and 7 bases lay outside the gene matches. The germline gives CDR1 LGHNA, CDR2 YSLEER. This CDR3 is 16 amino acids long. In DNA, the CDR3 is TGCGCCAGCAGCCAAGCCGCGACAGGGCGGAATTCACCCCTCCACTTT. It codes for CASSQAATGRNSPLHF.

The J gene is TRBJ2-5, the V gene TRBV2, with 7 bases fitting TRBD1. Germline V gene lookup returns CDR1 SNHLY and CDR2 FYNNEI. Germline trimming cut 4 bases from V and 5 bases from J; bases unmatched to any gene: 4. There are 13 residues in the CDR3. CDR3: CASSGDRAETQYF. The CDR3 region has the DNA TGTGCCAGCAGTGGAGACAGGGCTGAGACCCAGTACTTC.

The chain couples TRBV18 to TRBJ1-1; a possible D gene is TRBD1 (5 bases). The CDR3 is 14 residues long. V lost 4 bases, J lost 1 base, and 10 bases lay in between. The germline CDR1 and CDR2 sequences are KGHSH and LQKENI. This CDR3 reads CASSLGHPNTEAFF. The CDR3 DNA sequence: TGTGCCAGCTCACTCGGACACCCGAACACTGAAGCTTTCTTT.

This clone turned up a few times. V usage is TRBV15 and J usage is TRBJ1-2; TRBD1 matches at 7 bases. After removal of 2 bases from V and 2 bases from J, the junction contained 5 bases not matched to a gene. Germline V gene data show CDR1 as LNHNV and CDR2 as YYDKDF (reference sequence). The CDR3 contains 15 residues. The CDR3 bases are TGTGCCACCAGCAGACCTACAGGGGCGAACTATGGCTACACCTTC. Amino acid sequence: CATSRPTGANYGYTF.

The chain recombines TRBV5-1 with TRBJ2-1; D gene ambiguous. V dropped 0 bases and J dropped 8 bases, with 12 bases sitting between them. The CDR3 spans 14 residues. Germline values: CDR1 SGHRS, CDR2 YFSETQ. Here the CDR3 DNA reads TGCGCCAGCAGCTTGGGGGCTGCCATGGATGAGCAGTTCTTC. This gives the protein CASSLGAAMDEQFF.

J is TRBJ2-7 and V is TRBV6-4; D gene ambiguous. With 3 bases removed from V and 5 bases from J, the gap between germline ends came to 11 bases. Germline V lookup: CDR1 MRHNA, CDR2 SNTAGT. The CDR3 extends over 13 amino acids. The CDR3 is CASSESVNHEQYF. CDR3 DNA: TGTGCCAGCAGTGAGAGCGTCAATCACGAGCAGTACTTC.

The CDR3 reads CASSLIVTGGGQPQHF. CDR3 sequence (DNA): TGTGCCAGCAGTTTAATTGTTACAGGGGGCGGGCAGCCCCAGCATTTT. This chain uses TRBV28 with TRBJ1-5, with 9 positions matching TRBD1. Germline V CDR1 and CDR2: MDHEN, SYDVKM. With 2 bases clipped from V and 7 bases from J, the junction kept 9 bases outside the gene matches. The CDR3 loop spans 16 amino acids.

V and J are TRBV13 and TRBJ2-3, with 13 bases identical to TRBD2. The CDR3 spans 18 residues. Trimming removed 4 bases from V and 4 bases from J; junction bases left unmatched: 11. Germline CDR1 and CDR2: PRHDT and FYEKMQ (reference sequence). For the CDR3, the DNA is TGTGCCAGCAGCTCCAGCCCACCACTAGCGGGGGGGGCAGATACGCAGTATTTT. As protein: CASSSSPPLAGGADTQYF.

The genes are TRBV27 and TRBJ1-2, with 11 bases identical to TRBD1. Germline assignment: CDR1 MNHEY and CDR2 SMNVEV (reference sequence). This CDR3 is built from 15 residues. V was clipped by 5 bases and J by 6 bases; unmatched bases: 8. DNA of the CDR3: TGTGCCAGCAGTGCCCTGGGACAGGGGGTTGATGGCTACACCTTC. Translation: CASSALGQGVDGYTF.

This clone has a single count. The chain recombines TRBV5-1 with TRBJ2-2, with D uncertain. The CDR3 sequence is 15 residues long. In germline, CDR1 is SGHRS, CDR2 YFSETQ. Trimming shortened V by 1 base and J by 0 bases, and 7 bases separated the two germline ends. The chain's CDR3 is CASSLTVPNTGELFF. CDR3 coding DNA: TGCGCCAGCAGCTTGACAGTTCCGAACACCGGGGAGCTGTTTTTT.

The genes are TRBV7-3 and TRBJ2-1, with 7 bases fitting TRBD2. J gave up 5 bases and V 6 bases, and 4 bases lay outside the gene matches. CDR1 is SGHTA, CDR2 FQGTGA, per germline. CDR3 length equals 13 residues. The chain's CDR3 is CASRRGVNNEQFF. DNA of the CDR3: TGTGCCAGCAGACGGGGGGTAAACAATGAGCAGTTCTTC.

V is TRBV27 and J is TRBJ1-2, with 8 bases matching TRBD1. In germline, CDR1 is MNHEY, CDR2 SMNVEV (reference sequence). V lost 6 bases and J lost 6; bases outside the gene matches: 6. The CDR3 length is 13 residues. The CDR3 DNA follows: TGTGCCAGCAGCATGGACAGGGCGGATGGCTACACCTTC. Translation gives CASSMDRADGYTF.

The chain carries TRBV28 and TRBJ2-7, with a possible D match to TRBD2 (5 bases). This CDR3 contains 12 residues. V was cut by 1 base and J by 5 bases, with 6 bases left in between. The V gene's germline CDR1 is MDHEN and CDR2 SYDVKM. CDR3 loop: CASSLLEDEQYF. The CDR3 coding sequence is TGTGCCAGCAGTTTATTGGAGGACGAGCAGTACTTC.

V and J are TRBV7-3 and TRBJ2-2; a possible D gene is TRBD1 (5 bases). This CDR3 is built from 15 residues. The V gene's germline CDR1 is SGHTA and CDR2 FQGTGA. V dropped 5 bases and J dropped 5 bases, with 15 bases sitting between them. The CDR3 loop reads CASSLFRAGTGELFF. The DNA of the CDR3 is TGTGCCAGCAGCCTATTCAGGGCCGGTACCGGGGAGCTGTTTTTT.

The V gene is TRBV2, the J gene TRBJ1-5; 8 bases fit TRBD1. Germline lookup yields CDR1 SNHLY and CDR2 FYNNEI. J lost 9 bases, V lost 4 bases, and 11 bases had no gene match. The CDR3 extends over 15 amino acids. The CDR3 region has the DNA TGTGCCAGCAGTGGGGGGACAGGTCTTTATTTGCCCCAGCATTTT. Its translation: CASSGGTGLYLPQHF.

The chain carries TRBV19 and TRBJ1-1, with unresolved D. Germline assignment: CDR1 LNHDA and CDR2 SQIVND (reference sequence). V dropped 3 bases and J dropped 8 bases, with 10 bases sitting between them. This CDR3 is 12 amino acids long. The CDR3 sequence is CASSIRGSEAFF. As DNA, the CDR3 is TGTGCCAGTAGTATCCGGGGTTCCGAAGCTTTCTTT.

The rearrangement links TRBV28 to TRBJ1-1, with D maybe TRBD1 (6 bases). CDR1 and CDR2 (germline): MDHEN, SYDVKM. CDR3 length: 15 amino acids. Trimming took off 1 base at V and 1 base at J, with 10 bases between the two ends. DNA for the CDR3: TGTGCCAGCAGTTTATCACAGGGCCCGAACACTGAAGCTTTCTTT. Translation gives CASSLSQGPNTEAFF.